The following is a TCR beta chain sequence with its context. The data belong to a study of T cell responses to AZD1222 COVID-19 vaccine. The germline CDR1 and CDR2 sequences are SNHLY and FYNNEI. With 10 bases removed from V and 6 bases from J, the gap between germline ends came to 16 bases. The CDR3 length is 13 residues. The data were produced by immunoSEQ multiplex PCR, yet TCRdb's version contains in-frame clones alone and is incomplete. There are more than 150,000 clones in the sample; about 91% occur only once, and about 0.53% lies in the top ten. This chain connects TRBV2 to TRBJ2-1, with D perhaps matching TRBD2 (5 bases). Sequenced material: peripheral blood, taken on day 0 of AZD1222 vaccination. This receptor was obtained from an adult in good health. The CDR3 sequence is CAIAGLPPNEQFF. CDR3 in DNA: TGTGCCATCGCCGGACTCCCTCCCAATGAGCAGTTCTTC.